This T cell receptor beta chain originates from a study of blood T cell repertoires in COVID-19. Produced via immunoSEQ multiplex PCR; TCRdb's table is partial and in-frame only. The sample lists hundreds of thousands of clones; approximately 86% were seen once. V shed 9 bases and J shed 4 bases, with 13 bases lying between them. In germline, CDR1 is PRHDT, CDR2 FYEKMQ (reference sequence). This CDR3 comprises 13 residues. This sequence was found in a woman aged 70 to 79 with COVID-19, enrolled during active disease. The sequenced sample consisted of peripheral blood. The chain joins TRBV13 to TRBJ1-3; a possible D gene is TRBD1 (5 bases). The DNA of the CDR3 is TGTGCCAGTACCCAGGGATCAGGAAACACCATATATTTT. It yields the protein CASTQGSGNTIYF.